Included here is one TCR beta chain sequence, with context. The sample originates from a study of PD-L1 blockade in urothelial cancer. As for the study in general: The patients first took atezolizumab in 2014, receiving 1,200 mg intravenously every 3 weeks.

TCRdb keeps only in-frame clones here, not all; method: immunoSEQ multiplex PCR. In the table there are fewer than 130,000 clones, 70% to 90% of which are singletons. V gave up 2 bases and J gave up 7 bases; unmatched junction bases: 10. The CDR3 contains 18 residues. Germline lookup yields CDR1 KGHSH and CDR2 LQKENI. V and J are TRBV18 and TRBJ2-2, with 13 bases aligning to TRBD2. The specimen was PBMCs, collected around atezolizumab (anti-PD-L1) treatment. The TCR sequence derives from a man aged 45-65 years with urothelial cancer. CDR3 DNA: TGTGCCAGCTCACCAGCCGGACTAGCGGGAGCGATCAACGGGGAGCTGTTTTTT. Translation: CASSPAGLAGAINGELFF. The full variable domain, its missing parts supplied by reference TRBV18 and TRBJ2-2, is NAGVMQNPRHLVRRRGQEARLRCSPMKGHSHVYWYRQLPEEGLKFMVYLQKENIIDESGMPKERFSAEFPKEGPSILRIQQVVRGDSAAYFCASSPAGLAGAINGELFFGEGSRLTVL.